Included here is one TCR beta chain sequence, with context. Its antigen is currently unknown. The CDR3 consists of 18 residues. V shed 4 bases and J 0 bases; nucleotides not matched to a gene: 15. Germline V gene data show CDR1 as SGHNT and CDR2 as YYREEE (reference sequence). The data stem from a study of cytomegalovirus exposure and HLA in healthy donors. Study-wide context: The roughly 130 validation repertoires, a later analysis reported, used the same platform as the 600 to 850 repertoires from the first cohort. General study results and limits: The investigators catalogued 150 to 200 TCR beta chains as cytomegalovirus-associated. The majority of TCR sequences were rare, yet some public TCRs appeared in many donors.

The protocol was immunoSEQ multiplex PCR, while the TCRdb copy is restricted to in-frame clones and leaves out a portion. Of just under 150,000 clones listed, approximately 90% are singletons. This TCR came from a man aged 18 to 29 in good health and CMV-seropositive. The sample taken for sequencing was PBMCs. The chain carries TRBV5-4 and TRBJ2-5, with 7 bases fitting TRBD2. For the CDR3, the DNA is TGTGCCAGCAGCCGGGGTATGGCGGGAGACCTTAACCAAGAGACCCAGTACTTC. It yields the protein CASSRGMAGDLNQETQYF.